The clone carrying this T cell receptor beta chain was counted many times. Trimming took 3 bases from V and 4 from J, leaving 12 bases between them. Germline V gene data show CDR1 as LNHNV and CDR2 as YYDKDF (reference sequence). The CDR3 is 15 residues long. TCRdb used MiXCR to reprocess the RT-PCR reads, holding one entry per CDR3 protein. This sample has about 680,000 distinct CDR3 sequences, with 11% to 15% found just once. The sample comprised memory CD4+ T cells from blood. The sequence was collected from a female donor in good health, serving as a healthy control. This chain uses TRBV15 with TRBJ2-2, with D possibly matching TRBD1 (6 bases). The CDR3 spells CATSRHRDSTGELFF. CDR3 DNA sequence: TGTGCCACCAGCAGGCACAGGGATTCCACCGGGGAGCTGTTTTTT.